A selection of T cell receptor beta chains follows, all from one sample in a study of T cell repertoires in cytomegalovirus infection. TCRdb analysed the reads with MiXCR anew, one entry per CDR3 protein. The data show approximately 100,000 distinct CDR3 sequences, with roughly 41% seen just once and roughly 70% held by the top ten. These TCRs' antigens remain unknown. The input for sequencing was CD8+ T cells from cultured PBMCs, taken from culture after CMV antigen stimulation. These receptors were taken from a human donor in good health (CMV status not recorded). Some clones in this sample may be carry-over from other donors' samples. Each CDR3 is given with its conserved first and last residue. Each record gives: CDR3 DNA, CDR3 protein, V gene, J gene, clone size, CDR3 length, D gene. D genes are given only for firm matches. Clone size appears in some rows only: once, few, many, or a class for an expanded clone.

cdr3_nt: TGTGCCAGCAGCGTAGAGGGCGGGGGGGCGTACAATGAGCAGTTCTTC
cdr3_aa: CASSVEGGGAYNEQFF
v_call: TRBV9
j_call: TRBJ2-1
clone_size: NA
cdr3_length: 16
d_call: TRBD2

cdr3_nt: TGTGCCAGCAGTTTTGGGGGCGTCGGGGAAAAACTGTTTTTT
cdr3_aa: CASSFGGVGEKLFF
v_call: TRBV27
j_call: TRBJ1-4
clone_size: NA
cdr3_length: 14
d_call: NA

cdr3_nt: TGTGCCAGCAGCTCGCGGCCGGGACCAGATACGCAGTATTTT
cdr3_aa: CASSSRPGPDTQYF
v_call: TRBV7-8
j_call: TRBJ2-3
clone_size: NA
cdr3_length: 14
d_call: NA

cdr3_nt: TGCGCCAGCAGCTCAGCCGGGACTACTGGCGGCACAGATACGCAGTATTTT
cdr3_aa: CASSSAGTTGGTDTQYF
v_call: TRBV5-1
j_call: TRBJ2-3
clone_size: NA
cdr3_length: 17
d_call: TRBD2

cdr3_nt: TGTGCCAGCAGTTACTTTGCCTCCCTCGGACAGGCCAGCTCTGGGGCCAACGTCCTGACTTTC
cdr3_aa: CASSYFASLGQASSGANVLTF
v_call: TRBV6-5
j_call: TRBJ2-6
clone_size: few
cdr3_length: 21
d_call: TRBD1

cdr3_nt: TGTGCCAGCAGCGAAACAGGGGGAACAGGAGAAAAACTGTTTTTT
cdr3_aa: CASSETGGTGEKLFF
v_call: TRBV5-3
j_call: TRBJ1-4
clone_size: NA
cdr3_length: 15
d_call: TRBD1

cdr3_nt: TGTGCCATCAGTGAGTCGGTGGTTAGCGGGGGATCCTACAATGAGCAGTTCTTC
cdr3_aa: CAISESVVSGGSYNEQFF
v_call: TRBV10-3
j_call: TRBJ2-1
clone_size: many
cdr3_length: 18
d_call: TRBD2

cdr3_nt: TGTGCCAGCAGCGTAGGAGCGGGGGTGGGCACCGGGGAGCTGTTTTTT
cdr3_aa: CASSVGAGVGTGELFF
v_call: TRBV9
j_call: TRBJ2-2
clone_size: NA
cdr3_length: 16
d_call: TRBD2

cdr3_nt: TGTGCCAGTAGTATCAGTCAGGCAAATGAAGCTTTCTTT
cdr3_aa: CASSISQANEAFF
v_call: TRBV19
j_call: TRBJ1-1
clone_size: many
cdr3_length: 13
d_call: NA

cdr3_nt: TGTGCCAGTAGGAACTTAGCGGTTAACTCCTACAATGAGCAGTTCTTC
cdr3_aa: CASRNLAVNSYNEQFF
v_call: TRBV19
j_call: TRBJ2-1
clone_size: few
cdr3_length: 16
d_call: NA

cdr3_nt: TGTGCCAGCAGTTCCGGACTAGCGGGGGGCACAGATACGCAGTATTTT
cdr3_aa: CASSSGLAGGTDTQYF
v_call: TRBV6-1
j_call: TRBJ2-3
clone_size: few
cdr3_length: 16
d_call: TRBD2

cdr3_nt: TGTGCCAGCAGTTATGGACAGGATGACTACACCTTC
cdr3_aa: CASSYGQDDYTF
v_call: TRBV6-6
j_call: TRBJ1-2
clone_size: NA
cdr3_length: 12
d_call: TRBD1

cdr3_nt: TGTGCCAGCAGTACTAGAAGGGAGACCCAGTACTTC
cdr3_aa: CASSTRRETQYF
v_call: TRBV27
j_call: TRBJ2-5
clone_size: NA
cdr3_length: 12
d_call: NA

cdr3_nt: TGTGCCAGCAGTGAATCAGCCCACAGGGAATGGGCTGAAGCTTTCTTT
cdr3_aa: CASSESAHREWAEAFF
v_call: TRBV6-1
j_call: TRBJ1-1
clone_size: NA
cdr3_length: 16
d_call: NA

cdr3_nt: TGTGCCATCAGACTGACACCTGCTTATGGCTACACCTTC
cdr3_aa: CAIRLTPAYGYTF
v_call: TRBV6-2/TRBV6-3
j_call: TRBJ1-2
clone_size: NA
cdr3_length: 13
d_call: NA

cdr3_nt: TGTGCCAGCAGTTTAGCAGGGGGAACGACAGATACGCAGTATTTT
cdr3_aa: CASSLAGGTTDTQYF
v_call: TRBV12-3/TRBV12-4
j_call: TRBJ2-3
clone_size: few
cdr3_length: 15
d_call: NA

cdr3_nt: TGCGCCAGCAGCCAAGAAAATGAGGAAAAACTGTTTTTT
cdr3_aa: CASSQENEEKLFF
v_call: TRBV4-1
j_call: TRBJ1-4
clone_size: NA
cdr3_length: 13
d_call: NA

cdr3_nt: TGTGCCAGCAGCTTGACCCGACTTCCAACTAATGAAAAACTGTTTTTT
cdr3_aa: CASSLTRLPTNEKLFF
v_call: TRBV5-6
j_call: TRBJ1-4
clone_size: many
cdr3_length: 16
d_call: NA

cdr3_nt: TGTGCCAGTAGTCCCGCCGGGACTAGCTCCACCGGGGAGCTGTTTTTT
cdr3_aa: CASSPAGTSSTGELFF
v_call: TRBV19
j_call: TRBJ2-2
clone_size: many
cdr3_length: 16
d_call: TRBD2

cdr3_nt: TGTGCCAGCAGCCCCTGGGACCAAGGCACAGATACGCAGTATTTT
cdr3_aa: CASSPWDQGTDTQYF
v_call: TRBV7-2
j_call: TRBJ2-3
clone_size: NA
cdr3_length: 15
d_call: NA

cdr3_nt: TGTGCCACCAGAGACCTGGACAAACCCTCCCCTGAAGCTTTCTTT
cdr3_aa: CATRDLDKPSPEAFF
v_call: TRBV15
j_call: TRBJ1-1
clone_size: NA
cdr3_length: 15
d_call: NA

cdr3_nt: TGTGCCAGCAGTTTATCAACACTAGGGGCCACAGATACGCAGTATTTT
cdr3_aa: CASSLSTLGATDTQYF
v_call: TRBV27
j_call: TRBJ2-3
clone_size: NA
cdr3_length: 16
d_call: NA

cdr3_nt: TGTACCAGCAGCATCTCCCCTAGCCTTCCCGGGCAGAAAGAGACCCAGTACTTC
cdr3_aa: CTSSISPSLPGQKETQYF
v_call: TRBV7-2
j_call: TRBJ2-5
clone_size: NA
cdr3_length: 18
d_call: NA

cdr3_nt: TGTGCCAGCAGCCAAGATCAATGGGAAAAACTGTTTTTT
cdr3_aa: CASSQDQWEKLFF
v_call: TRBV14
j_call: TRBJ1-4
clone_size: NA
cdr3_length: 13
d_call: NA

cdr3_nt: TGTGCCAGCAGCCACATGGGCGTGGATGAGCAGTTCTTC
cdr3_aa: CASSHMGVDEQFF
v_call: TRBV11-1
j_call: TRBJ2-1
clone_size: few
cdr3_length: 13
d_call: NA

cdr3_nt: TGTGCCAGCAGTGAATATGGACTGGCTATCACCGGGGAGCTGTTTTTT
cdr3_aa: CASSEYGLAITGELFF
v_call: TRBV25-1
j_call: TRBJ2-2
clone_size: NA
cdr3_length: 16
d_call: NA

cdr3_nt: TGTGCCAGCAGTTATAGCGGGGGGGAATACAATGAGCAGTTCTTC
cdr3_aa: CASSYSGGEYNEQFF
v_call: TRBV6-2/TRBV6-3
j_call: TRBJ2-1
clone_size: once
cdr3_length: 15
d_call: TRBD2

cdr3_nt: TGTGCCAGTAGTGTCCAATGGGGCTCCTACAATGAGCAGTTCTTC
cdr3_aa: CASSVQWGSYNEQFF
v_call: TRBV19
j_call: TRBJ2-1
clone_size: few
cdr3_length: 15
d_call: NA

cdr3_nt: TGTGCCACCAGTGAGCGCAGGGGAAGCAATCAGCCCCAGCATTTT
cdr3_aa: CATSERRGSNQPQHF
v_call: TRBV24-1
j_call: TRBJ1-5
clone_size: NA
cdr3_length: 15
d_call: NA

cdr3_nt: TGTGCCAGCACCAGGGACAGGAGCAGCACTGAAGCTTTCTTT
cdr3_aa: CASTRDRSSTEAFF
v_call: TRBV11-2
j_call: TRBJ1-1
clone_size: few
cdr3_length: 14
d_call: TRBD1

cdr3_nt: TGCAGCGCGATGAACGGGTATGGAAATCAGCCCCAGCATTTT
cdr3_aa: CSAMNGYGNQPQHF
v_call: TRBV29-1
j_call: TRBJ1-5
clone_size: NA
cdr3_length: 14
d_call: NA

cdr3_nt: TGTGCCAGCAGTCCGGACAGTTCGGAGCTGTTTTTT
cdr3_aa: CASSPDSSELFF
v_call: TRBV12-3/TRBV12-4
j_call: TRBJ2-2
clone_size: NA
cdr3_length: 12
d_call: NA

cdr3_nt: TGCAGCGTTGCGCCCATAGTTAGCTCCTACAATGAGCAGTTCTTC
cdr3_aa: CSVAPIVSSYNEQFF
v_call: TRBV29-1
j_call: TRBJ2-1
clone_size: once
cdr3_length: 15
d_call: NA

cdr3_nt: TGTGCCAGCAGCTTAGCCCTGCAGGGCGGGGAGCTGTTTTTT
cdr3_aa: CASSLALQGGELFF
v_call: TRBV7-6
j_call: TRBJ2-2
clone_size: NA
cdr3_length: 14
d_call: NA

cdr3_nt: TGTGCCAGCAGCTCCCTATTAAGGCGGATTTCCGAAGATCCCCTCCACTTT
cdr3_aa: CASSSLLRRISEDPLHF
v_call: TRBV7-8
j_call: TRBJ1-6
clone_size: many
cdr3_length: 17
d_call: NA

cdr3_nt: TGTGCCAGCAGCTTGGCTAGTACACTCAATGAGCAGTTCTTC
cdr3_aa: CASSLASTLNEQFF
v_call: TRBV5-6
j_call: TRBJ2-1
clone_size: NA
cdr3_length: 14
d_call: NA

cdr3_nt: TGTGCCAGCTCACCCAAGGCCAGGCAGTACTTC
cdr3_aa: CASSPKARQYF
v_call: TRBV18
j_call: TRBJ2-7
clone_size: many
cdr3_length: 11
d_call: NA

cdr3_nt: TGTGCCAGCAGTAAGCCGGGACAGGGGCCTAATGAGCAGTTCTTC
cdr3_aa: CASSKPGQGPNEQFF
v_call: TRBV7-2
j_call: TRBJ2-1
clone_size: few
cdr3_length: 15
d_call: TRBD1

cdr3_nt: TGTGCCAGTAGTATTGGGACTAGCGTGAATGAGCAGTTCTTC
cdr3_aa: CASSIGTSVNEQFF
v_call: TRBV19
j_call: TRBJ2-1
clone_size: few
cdr3_length: 14
d_call: TRBD2

cdr3_nt: TGTGCCAGTAGTATAGATCTCGGGAACACTGAAGCTTTCTTT
cdr3_aa: CASSIDLGNTEAFF
v_call: TRBV19
j_call: TRBJ1-1
clone_size: NA
cdr3_length: 14
d_call: NA

cdr3_nt: TGTGCCAGCAGCTGGACCTCGGGGGGGCCTCATGAGCAGTTCTTC
cdr3_aa: CASSWTSGGPHEQFF
v_call: TRBV7-9
j_call: TRBJ2-1
clone_size: NA
cdr3_length: 15
d_call: TRBD2

cdr3_nt: TGTGCCAGCAGTCCTGCCGATCAGACTAGCGGCTTCTACAATGAGCAGTTCTTC
cdr3_aa: CASSPADQTSGFYNEQFF
v_call: TRBV28
j_call: TRBJ2-1
clone_size: few
cdr3_length: 18
d_call: TRBD2

cdr3_nt: TGTGCCAGCAGTGATAGCCGGGACCTCGCGTTTTTT
cdr3_aa: CASSDSRDLAFF
v_call: TRBV6-1
j_call: TRBJ1-4
clone_size: few
cdr3_length: 12
d_call: NA

cdr3_nt: TGTGCCAGCAGTTACTCTACTATGGGACAGCCCCAGCATTTT
cdr3_aa: CASSYSTMGQPQHF
v_call: TRBV6-5
j_call: TRBJ1-5
clone_size: NA
cdr3_length: 14
d_call: NA